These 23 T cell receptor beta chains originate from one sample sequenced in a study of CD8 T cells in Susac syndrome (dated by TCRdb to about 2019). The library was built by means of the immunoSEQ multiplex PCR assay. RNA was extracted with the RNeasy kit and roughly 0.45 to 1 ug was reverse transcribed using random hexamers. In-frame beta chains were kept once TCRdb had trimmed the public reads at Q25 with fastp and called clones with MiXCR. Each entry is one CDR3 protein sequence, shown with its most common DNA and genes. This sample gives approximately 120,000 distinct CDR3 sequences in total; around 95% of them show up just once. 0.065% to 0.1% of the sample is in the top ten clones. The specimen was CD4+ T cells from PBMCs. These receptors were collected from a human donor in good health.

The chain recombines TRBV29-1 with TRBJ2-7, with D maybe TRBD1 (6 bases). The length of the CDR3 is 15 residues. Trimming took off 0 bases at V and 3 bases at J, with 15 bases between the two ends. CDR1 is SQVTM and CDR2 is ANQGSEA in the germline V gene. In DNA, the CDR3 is TGCAGCGTTGAAGATATGGGACACGAAGACTACGAGCAGTACTTC. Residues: CSVEDMGHEDYEQYF.

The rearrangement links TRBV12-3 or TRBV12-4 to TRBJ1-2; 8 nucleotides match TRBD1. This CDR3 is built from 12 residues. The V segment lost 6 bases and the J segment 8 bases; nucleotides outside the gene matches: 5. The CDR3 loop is CASRTGVDGYTF. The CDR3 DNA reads TGTGCCAGCAGGACAGGGGTTGACGGCTACACCTTC.

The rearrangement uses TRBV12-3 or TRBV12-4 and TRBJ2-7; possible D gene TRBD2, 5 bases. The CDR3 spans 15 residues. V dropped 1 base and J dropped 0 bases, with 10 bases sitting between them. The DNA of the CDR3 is TGTGCCAGCAGTTTAGGCGGGTGGAGCTCCTACGAGCAGTACTTC. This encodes CASSLGGWSSYEQYF.

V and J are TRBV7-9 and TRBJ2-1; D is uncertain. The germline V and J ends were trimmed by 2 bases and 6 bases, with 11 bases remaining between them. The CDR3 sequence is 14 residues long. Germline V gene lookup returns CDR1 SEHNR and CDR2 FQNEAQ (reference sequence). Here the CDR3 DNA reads TGTGCCAGCAGCTTACCCTCTTTTCTCAATGAGCAGTTCTTC. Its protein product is CASSLPSFLNEQFF. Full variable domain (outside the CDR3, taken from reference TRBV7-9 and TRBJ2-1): DTGVSQNPRHKITKRGQNVTFRCDPISEHNRLYWYRQTLGQGPEFLTYFQNEAQLEKSRLLSDRFSAERPKGSFSTLEIQRTEQGDSAMYLCASSLPSFLNEQFFGPGTRLTVL.

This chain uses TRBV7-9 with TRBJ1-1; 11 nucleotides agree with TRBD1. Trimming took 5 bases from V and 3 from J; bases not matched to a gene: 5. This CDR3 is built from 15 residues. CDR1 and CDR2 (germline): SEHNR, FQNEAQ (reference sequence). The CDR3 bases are TGTGCCAGCAGCGGCCGGGACAGGGGGGACACTGAAGCTTTCTTT. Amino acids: CASSGRDRGDTEAFF.

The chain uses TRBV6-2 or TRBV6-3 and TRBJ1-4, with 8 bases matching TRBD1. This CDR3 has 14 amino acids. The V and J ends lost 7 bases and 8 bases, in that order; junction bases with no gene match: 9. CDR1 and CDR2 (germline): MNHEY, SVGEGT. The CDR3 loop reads CASTTTGGREKLFF. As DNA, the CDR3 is TGTGCCAGCACCACAACAGGGGGACGGGAAAAACTGTTTTTT.

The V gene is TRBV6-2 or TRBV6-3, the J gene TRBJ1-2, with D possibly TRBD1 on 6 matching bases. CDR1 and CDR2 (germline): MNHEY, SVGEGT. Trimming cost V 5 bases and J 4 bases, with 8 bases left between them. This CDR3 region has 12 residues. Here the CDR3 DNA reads TGTGCCAGCAGTGCAGGGGCCTATGGCTACACCTTC. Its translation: CASSAGAYGYTF.

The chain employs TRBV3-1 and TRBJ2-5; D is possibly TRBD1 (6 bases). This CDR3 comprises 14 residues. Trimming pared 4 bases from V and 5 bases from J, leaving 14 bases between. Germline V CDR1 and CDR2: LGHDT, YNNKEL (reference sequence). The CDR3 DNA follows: TGTGCCAGCAGCCGATCAACAGGGTCCGAGACCCAGTACTTC. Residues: CASSRSTGSETQYF.

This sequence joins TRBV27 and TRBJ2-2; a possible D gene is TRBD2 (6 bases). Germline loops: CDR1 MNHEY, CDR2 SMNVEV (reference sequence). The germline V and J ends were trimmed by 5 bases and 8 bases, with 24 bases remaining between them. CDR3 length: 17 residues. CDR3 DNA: TGTGCCAGCAGTCCGCCCCCCGGGACTTTCCCGAGGGGGGAGCTGTTTTTT. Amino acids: CASSPPPGTFPRGELFF.

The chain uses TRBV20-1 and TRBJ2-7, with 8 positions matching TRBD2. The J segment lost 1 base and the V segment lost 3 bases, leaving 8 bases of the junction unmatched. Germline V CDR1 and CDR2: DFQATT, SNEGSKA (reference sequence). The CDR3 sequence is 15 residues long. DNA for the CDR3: TGCAGTGCTAGCCCCTCATCTAGCGGGTCCTACGAGCAGTACTTC. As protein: CSASPSSSGSYEQYF.

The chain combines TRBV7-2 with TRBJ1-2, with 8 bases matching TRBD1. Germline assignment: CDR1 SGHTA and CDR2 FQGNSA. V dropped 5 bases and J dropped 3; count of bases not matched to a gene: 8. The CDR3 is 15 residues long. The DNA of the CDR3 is TGTGCCAGCAGCCGGAGCCAGGGGGCCGACTATGGCTACACCTTC. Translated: CASSRSQGADYGYTF.

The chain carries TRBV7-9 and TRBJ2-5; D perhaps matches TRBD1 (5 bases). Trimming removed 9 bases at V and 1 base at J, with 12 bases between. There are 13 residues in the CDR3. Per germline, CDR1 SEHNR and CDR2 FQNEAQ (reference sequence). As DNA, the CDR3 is TGTGCCAGTGAAAGGGGCCCCCAAGAGACCCAGTACTTC. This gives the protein CASERGPQETQYF.

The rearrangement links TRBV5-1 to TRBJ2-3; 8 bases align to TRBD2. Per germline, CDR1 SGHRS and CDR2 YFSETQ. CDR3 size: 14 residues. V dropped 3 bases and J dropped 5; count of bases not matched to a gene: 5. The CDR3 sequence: CASSSLREGDTQYF. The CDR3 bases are TGCGCCAGCAGCTCACTCCGGGAGGGAGATACGCAGTATTTT. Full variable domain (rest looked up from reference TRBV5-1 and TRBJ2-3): KAGVTQTPRYLIKTRGQQVTLSCSPISGHRSVSWYQQTPGQGLQFLFEYFSETQRNKGNFPGRFSGRQFSNSRSEMNVSTLELGDSALYLCASSSLREGDTQYFGPGTRLTVL.

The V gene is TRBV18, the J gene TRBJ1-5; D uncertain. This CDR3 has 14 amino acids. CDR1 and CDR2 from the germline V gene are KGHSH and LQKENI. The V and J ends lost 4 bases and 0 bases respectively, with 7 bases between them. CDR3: CASSLLDSNQPQHF. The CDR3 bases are TGTGCCAGCTCACTATTGGATAGCAATCAGCCCCAGCATTTT. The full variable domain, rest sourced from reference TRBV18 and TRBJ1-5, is NAGVMQNPRHLVRRRGQEARLRCSPMKGHSHVYWYRQLPEEGLKFMVYLQKENIIDESGMPKERFSAEFPKEGPSILRIQQVVRGDSAAYFCASSLLDSNQPQHFGDGTRLSIL.

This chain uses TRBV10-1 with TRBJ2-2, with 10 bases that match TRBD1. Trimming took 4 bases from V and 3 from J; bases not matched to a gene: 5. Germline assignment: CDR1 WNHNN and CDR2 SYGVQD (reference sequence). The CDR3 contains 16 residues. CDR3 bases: TGCGCCAGCAGTGTGACAGGGGGCGCCGACACCGGGGAGCTGTTTTTT. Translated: CASSVTGGADTGELFF.

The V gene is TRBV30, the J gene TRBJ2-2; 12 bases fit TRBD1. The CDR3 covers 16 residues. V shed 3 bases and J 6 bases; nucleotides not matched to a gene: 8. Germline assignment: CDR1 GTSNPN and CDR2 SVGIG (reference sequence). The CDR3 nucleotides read TGTGCCTGGAGCTCCGGGGGACAGGGGGCAGCCGGGGAGCTGTTTTTT. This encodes CAWSSGGQGAAGELFF.

The CDR3: CASSLGDTISYEQYF. In nucleotides, the CDR3 is TGCGCCAGCAGCTTAGGGGACACAATATCCTACGAGCAGTACTTC. The genes are TRBV5-1 and TRBJ2-7; a weak D match, TRBD1 (6 bases). The germline CDR1 and CDR2 sequences are SGHRS and YFSETQ. Trimming cost V 2 bases and J 1 base, with 13 bases left between them. This CDR3 comprises 15 residues.

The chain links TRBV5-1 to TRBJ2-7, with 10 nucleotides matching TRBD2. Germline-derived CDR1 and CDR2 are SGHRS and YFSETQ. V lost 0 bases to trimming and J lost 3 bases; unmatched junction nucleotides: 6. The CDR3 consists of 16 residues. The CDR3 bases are TGCGCCAGCAGCTTGGCTAGCGGGAGTGTTGGCTACGAGCAGTACTTC. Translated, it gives CASSLASGSVGYEQYF.

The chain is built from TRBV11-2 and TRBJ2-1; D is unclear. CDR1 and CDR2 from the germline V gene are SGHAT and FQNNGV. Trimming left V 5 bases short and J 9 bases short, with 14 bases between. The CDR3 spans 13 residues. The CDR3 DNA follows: TGTGCCAGCAGCCGGAAGCGCGGCGTTGAGCAGTTCTTC. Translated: CASSRKRGVEQFF.

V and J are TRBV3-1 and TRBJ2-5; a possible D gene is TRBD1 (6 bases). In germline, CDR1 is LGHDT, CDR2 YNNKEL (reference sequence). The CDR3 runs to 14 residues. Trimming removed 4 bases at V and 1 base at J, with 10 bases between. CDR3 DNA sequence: TGTGCCAGCAGCCGGGACACCTTCCAAGAGACCCAGTACTTC. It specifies CASSRDTFQETQYF.

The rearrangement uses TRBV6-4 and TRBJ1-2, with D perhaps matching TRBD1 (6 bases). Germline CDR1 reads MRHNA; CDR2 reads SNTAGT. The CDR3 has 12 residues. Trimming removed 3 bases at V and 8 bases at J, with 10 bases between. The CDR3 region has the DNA TGTGCCAGCAGTGAGCAGGGGCACGGCTACACCTTC. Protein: CASSEQGHGYTF.

CDR3 nucleotides: TGTGCCAGCAGCTTTATGACCGTGCTGGGCAATCAGCCCCAGCATTTT. The encoded protein is CASSFMTVLGNQPQHF. The rearrangement uses TRBV7-2 and TRBJ1-5; no reliable D call. Trimming shortened V by 3 bases and J by 2 bases, and 14 bases separated the two germline ends. The CDR3 runs 16 residues. CDR1 is SGHTA, CDR2 FQGNSA, per germline.

CDR3 sequence: CASSPQGAGGTGELFF. CDR3 bases: TGTGCCAGCAGTCCGCAGGGGGCTGGAGGCACCGGGGAGCTGTTTTTT. The J gene is TRBJ2-2, the V gene TRBV6-2 or TRBV6-3, with 8 bases fitting TRBD1. Germline CDR1 is MNHEY and CDR2 is SVGEGT. J gave up 4 bases and V 5 bases, and 9 bases lay outside the gene matches. The CDR3 sequence is 16 residues long.